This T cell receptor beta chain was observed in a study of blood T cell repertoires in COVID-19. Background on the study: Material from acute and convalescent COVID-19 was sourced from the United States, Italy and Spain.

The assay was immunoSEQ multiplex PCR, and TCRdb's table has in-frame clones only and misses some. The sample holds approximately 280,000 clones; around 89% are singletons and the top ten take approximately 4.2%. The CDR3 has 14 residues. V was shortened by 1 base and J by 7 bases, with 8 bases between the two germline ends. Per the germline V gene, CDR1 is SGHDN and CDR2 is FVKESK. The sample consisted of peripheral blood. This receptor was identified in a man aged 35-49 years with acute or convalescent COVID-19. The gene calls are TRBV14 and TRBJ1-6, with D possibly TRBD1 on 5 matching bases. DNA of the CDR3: TGTGCCAGCAGCCAAGCAGGGTGGAATTCACCCCTCCACTTT. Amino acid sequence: CASSQAGWNSPLHF.